The rows below give T cell receptor beta chains drawn from one sample of a study of T cell responses to AZD1222 COVID-19 vaccine. Method: immunoSEQ multiplex PCR; TCRdb's copy keeps in-frame clones and lacks some. This sample yields about 120,000 clones, of which more than 85% are seen a single time; 6.5% to 8.5% belongs to the top ten. This specimen consisted of peripheral blood, obtained on day 0 of AZD1222 vaccination. Source of these receptors: an adult in good health. Each CDR3 is given with its conserved first and last residue. A D gene is named only where the DNA matches it firmly. Clone size is stated in some rows and not others, as once, few, many or a class when expanded.

D: TRBD1
J: TRBJ2-7
size: -
V: TRBV5-6
DNA: TGTGCCAGCACCGGGGACAGGGGGTTTTACGAGCAGTACTTC
CDR3: CASTGDRGFYEQYF

D: -
J: TRBJ1-1
size: -
V: TRBV6-5
DNA: TGTGCCACCAGTCCGGGCCTCCGGAACACTGAAGCTTTCTTT
CDR3: CATSPGLRNTEAFF

D: TRBD1
J: TRBJ1-4
size: -
V: TRBV5-1
DNA: TGCGCCAGCAGCTCCCGGGACAGGGGAGGAGTAGGAGAAAAACTGTTTTTT
CDR3: CASSSRDRGGVGEKLFF

D: TRBD1
J: TRBJ1-4
size: -
V: TRBV19
DNA: TGTGCCAGTAGCCTCGAGGGGGCGTCTGTAAAACTGTTTTTT
CDR3: CASSLEGASVKLFF

D: TRBD2
J: TRBJ2-7
size: once
V: TRBV15
DNA: TGTGCCACCAGCAGAGATATAGCGGGTGCGTGGGAGCAGTACTTC
CDR3: CATSRDIAGAWEQYF

D: -
J: TRBJ2-2
size: -
V: TRBV5-1
DNA: TGCGCCAGCAGCTTGGCCGCCGGGGGAACCGGGGAGCTGTTTTTT
CDR3: CASSLAAGGTGELFF

D: -
J: TRBJ2-7
size: once
V: TRBV12-3/TRBV12-4
DNA: TGTGCCAGCACCAACAGGGAGTACGAGCAGTACTTC
CDR3: CASTNREYEQYF

D: TRBD2
J: TRBJ2-3
size: -
V: TRBV10-3
DNA: TGTGCCACCTCCAGGGGACTAGCGGGGGCCGGGACATCCACAGATACGCAGTATTTT
CDR3: CATSRGLAGAGTSTDTQYF

D: TRBD2
J: TRBJ2-2
size: -
V: TRBV4-2
DNA: TGTGCCAGCAGCCAAGATCCAGCGGGAGCCGGGGAGCTGTTTTTT
CDR3: CASSQDPAGAGELFF

D: -
J: TRBJ1-6
size: few
V: TRBV5-1
DNA: TGCGCCAGCAGCTTTCCCAGCTCCTATAATTCACCCCTCCACTTT
CDR3: CASSFPSSYNSPLHF

D: TRBD1
J: TRBJ1-4
size: -
V: TRBV7-9
DNA: TGTGCCAGCAGCGTCAGGGGGCGCGCTGAAAAACTGTTTTTT
CDR3: CASSVRGRAEKLFF

D: TRBD2
J: TRBJ2-1
size: -
V: TRBV7-2
DNA: TGTGCCAGCAGCTTAAAAGGGGTAGCGGGGTATGAGAGGAGTGAGCAGTTCTTC
CDR3: CASSLKGVAGYERSEQFF

D: -
J: TRBJ2-7
size: -
V: TRBV3-1/TRBV3-2
DNA: TGTGCCAGCAGTAAAGGCTGGGGGAGTATCTACGAGCAGTACTTC
CDR3: CASSKGWGSIYEQYF

D: -
J: TRBJ1-1
size: -
V: TRBV10-3
DNA: TGTGCCATCAGGGCAAGGGGAAGCACTGAAGCTTTCTTT
CDR3: CAIRARGSTEAFF

D: -
J: TRBJ1-2
size: -
V: TRBV10-3
DNA: TGTGCCATCAGGGATACAGGAGGCTATGGCTACACCTTC
CDR3: CAIRDTGGYGYTF

D: TRBD1
J: TRBJ1-1
size: -
V: TRBV5-8
DNA: TGTGCCAGCAGCTCTACTGGACAGGGGAGCAGGAACACTGAAGCTTTCTTT
CDR3: CASSSTGQGSRNTEAFF

D: TRBD2
J: TRBJ2-3
size: -
V: TRBV9
DNA: TGTGCCAGCAGCGTAGCTAAGGCGGGAGCCTCAGATACGCAGTATTTT
CDR3: CASSVAKAGASDTQYF

D: -
J: TRBJ2-7
size: -
V: TRBV9
DNA: TGTGCCAGCAGCGTAGAAGGGACATCCTACGAGCAGTACTTC
CDR3: CASSVEGTSYEQYF

D: -
J: TRBJ2-3
size: -
V: TRBV6-5
DNA: TGTGCCAGCAGTCAGAGCACCCGCACAGATACGCAGTATTTT
CDR3: CASSQSTRTDTQYF

D: -
J: TRBJ2-7
size: -
V: TRBV12-3/TRBV12-4
DNA: TGTGCCAGCAGTTACAGGGCGGGCTACGAGCAGTACTTC
CDR3: CASSYRAGYEQYF

D: -
J: TRBJ2-2
size: -
V: TRBV9
DNA: TGTGCCAGCAGTGTTAAGGCCCTGAACACCGGGGAGCTGTTTTTT
CDR3: CASSVKALNTGELFF

D: -
J: TRBJ1-2
size: once
V: TRBV3-1/TRBV3-2
DNA: TGTGCCAGCAGCCAGACAAGGGGCTATGGCTACACCTTC
CDR3: CASSQTRGYGYTF

D: -
J: TRBJ1-4
size: few
V: TRBV28
DNA: TGTGCCAGCAGTCCACCGGGGGCTACTAATGAAAAACTGTTTTTT
CDR3: CASSPPGATNEKLFF

D: -
J: TRBJ2-6
size: -
V: TRBV30
DNA: TGTGCCTGGAAACGGGGGATCTTAAGGCCCGGGGCCAACGTCCTGACTTTC
CDR3: CAWKRGILRPGANVLTF

D: -
J: TRBJ2-2
size: -
V: TRBV7-9
DNA: TGTGCCAGCAGCTTACTTCCCGGGGAGCTGTTTTTT
CDR3: CASSLLPGELFF

D: -
J: TRBJ2-7
size: -
V: TRBV19
DNA: TGTGCCAGTAGTATAGTGTACCTCTACGAGCAGTACTTC
CDR3: CASSIVYLYEQYF

D: -
J: TRBJ1-4
size: once
V: TRBV6-5
DNA: TGTGCCAGCAGTCGCCTCGGAGGGGACAATGAAAAACTGTTTTTT
CDR3: CASSRLGGDNEKLFF

D: -
J: TRBJ1-2
size: -
V: TRBV7-9
DNA: TGTGCCACTAGGGAAGACTATGGCTACACCTTC
CDR3: CATREDYGYTF

D: -
J: TRBJ2-7
size: -
V: TRBV7-2
DNA: TGTGCCAGCAGCGGGACGGTCTCCTACGAGCAGTACTTC
CDR3: CASSGTVSYEQYF

D: -
J: TRBJ2-6
size: once
V: TRBV7-6
DNA: TGTGCCAGCAGCTTAAAGGTCTCTGGGGCCAACGTCCTGACTTTC
CDR3: CASSLKVSGANVLTF

D: -
J: TRBJ2-6
size: -
V: TRBV7-3
DNA: TGTGCCAGCAGCTTACAAGGGGTACCTCGGGCCAACGTCCTGACTTTC
CDR3: CASSLQGVPRANVLTF

D: TRBD1
J: TRBJ1-1
size: -
V: TRBV7-2
DNA: TGTGCCAGCAGCCAACCTCCGGGACAGGGGGCTGAAGCTTTCTTT
CDR3: CASSQPPGQGAEAFF